The rows below give T cell receptor beta chains drawn from one sample of a study of cytomegalovirus exposure and HLA in healthy donors. Libraries were prepared by immunoSEQ multiplex PCR; TCRdb keeps only in-frame clonotypes and omits some of them. This sample carries 160,000 or so clones, more than 75% of them seen once, and the ten largest clones take roughly 2.5%. The sequenced sample was PBMCs. The origin of the receptors is a man aged 18 to 29 in good health and CMV-seropositive. Each CDR3 is given with its conserved first and last residue. A D gene is named only where the DNA matches it firmly. Expanded clones are given a class, and other clones once, few, many or no size at all.

clone_size d_call j_call cdr3_length v_call cdr3_nt cdr3_aa
. . TRBJ1-2 14 TRBV6-1 TGTGCCAGCAGTGAACGGGTCAGAAACTATGGCTACACCTTC CASSERVRNYGYTF
. . TRBJ1-2 15 TRBV27 TGTGCCAGCAGTTTCCTCCCGGTCTCCCGTCCTGGCTACACCTTC CASSFLPVSRPGYTF
. . TRBJ1-1 13 TRBV6-1 TGTGCCAGCATAGGGAGGACGAGAACTGAAGCTTTCTTT CASIGRTRTEAFF
. TRBD2 TRBJ2-5 14 TRBV4-3 TGCGCCAGCAGCCGAGAGCGGGAGCAAGAGACCCAGTACTTC CASSREREQETQYF
. TRBD1 TRBJ1-2 15 TRBV7-2 TGTGCCAGCAGCTTGTATGGGACAGGGGACTATGGCTACACCTTC CASSLYGTGDYGYTF
once . TRBJ1-3 17 TRBV4-2 TGTGCCAGCAGCCAAGAATTCAGCGGGGTGTCTGGAAACACCATATATTTT CASSQEFSGVSGNTIYF
. . TRBJ2-3 16 TRBV7-8 TGTGCCAGCAGCCCCGGGATATCAGCTGGCACAGATACGCAGTATTTT CASSPGISAGTDTQYF
many TRBD2 TRBJ2-1 16 TRBV2 TGTGCCAGCAGTGCCGGAGCGGGAGCCTCCTACAATGAGCAGTTCTTC CASSAGAGASYNEQFF
once TRBD1 TRBJ1-2 13 TRBV5-4 TGTGCCAGCAGCTTGGGGACAGGGGAAGGCTACACCTTC CASSLGTGEGYTF
. . TRBJ2-4 13 TRBV19 TGTGCCAGTAGTCCGGGGAAGAAAAACATTCAGTACTTC CASSPGKKNIQYF
. TRBD2 TRBJ2-3 11 TRBV23-1 TGCGCCAGCGGGGGGGAGGATACGCAGTATTTT CASGGEDTQYF
. TRBD1 TRBJ2-1 15 TRBV9 TGTGCCAGCAGTTTCGGGACAGGGGCCTACAATGAGCAGTTCTTC CASSFGTGAYNEQFF
. . TRBJ1-6 15 TRBV5-1 TGCGCCAGCAGCGCGAACGGGGGTCCTAATTCACCCCTCCACTTT CASSANGGPNSPLHF
. . TRBJ1-5 13 TRBV6-1 TGTGCCAGCAGTGGAGGCCACGAAGGGCCCCAGCATTTT CASSGGHEGPQHF
. . TRBJ1-3 14 TRBV28 TGTGCCAGCAGTTTAACAGGGTTTGGAAACACCATATATTTT CASSLTGFGNTIYF
. . TRBJ2-5 16 TRBV5-1 TGCGCCAGCAGCTTGGGGAGTCAGGGAGGATGGGAGACCCAGTACTTC CASSLGSQGGWETQYF
. . TRBJ1-1 15 TRBV6-1 TGTGCCAGCAGTGAAAGAGGCGGGGTAGAAACTGAAGCTTTCTTT CASSERGGVETEAFF
. . TRBJ1-1 12 TRBV28 TGTGCCAGCAGTTTCCCGGGAATTGAAGCTTTCTTT CASSFPGIEAFF
. . TRBJ2-7 14 TRBV5-1 TGCGCCAGCAGCTTAACCGGGTATCGGTCTGGGCAGTACTTC CASSLTGYRSGQYF
. TRBD1 TRBJ1-2 16 TRBV4-2 TGTGCCAGCAGCCAAGTTAATCAGGGGGCTAACTATGGCTACACCTTC CASSQVNQGANYGYTF
once TRBD2 TRBJ2-7 14 TRBV29-1 TGCAGCGTCGAAGCGGAGCGGGGTTCCTACGAGCAGTACTTC CSVEAERGSYEQYF
. TRBD1 TRBJ2-1 13 TRBV5-1 TGCGCCAGCAGCTCGGACAGGGGTAATGAGCAGTTCTTC CASSSDRGNEQFF
. . TRBJ2-7 11 TRBV6-5 TGTGCCAGCAGGCGGTACTACGAGCAGTACTTC CASRRYYEQYF
. TRBD1 TRBJ2-7 16 TRBV7-6 TGTGCCAGCAGCTTAGGGTCGGGCAGGGGGACCTACGAGCAGTACTTC CASSLGSGRGTYEQYF
. . TRBJ1-2 13 TRBV10-3 TGTGCCATCAGTGACCCGGGATGGGATGGCTACACCTTC CAISDPGWDGYTF